This T cell receptor (beta chain) was observed in a study of identifying expanded T cells in peripheral blood. General observations from the study: Approximately 1.2 clones differed between technical replicates, versus around 16 and 19 over time. Across healthy donors, higher total template counts meant significantly greater approximately two-week count variance.

Trimming removed 6 bases from V and 0 bases from J, with 12 bases in between. CDR3 length equals 15 residues. Per the germline V gene, CDR1 is SGHTA and CDR2 is FQGNSA. Comments on this clone: The antigen is not known.

During the collection period, no donor immune events like infections were recorded. TCRdb keeps only in-frame clones here, not all; method: immunoSEQ multiplex PCR. The sample lists around 60,000 clones, about four fifths occurring once. Input material: blood. V gene TRBV7-2 combines with J gene TRBJ2-1; D may be TRBD1 or TRBD2 (5 bases each). This TCR derives from a person between 18 and 75 years old in good health. The CDR3 bases are TGTGCCAGCAGGGGGGTAGGGAGCTCCTACAATGAGCAGTTCTTC. Translation gives CASRGVGSSYNEQFF. Drawing the rest from reference TRBV7-2 and TRBJ2-1, the complete variable domain is GAGVSQSPSNKVTEKGKDVELRCDPISGHTALYWYRQSLGQGLEFLIYFQGNSAPDKSGLPSDRFSAERTGGSVSTLTIQRTQQEDSAVYLCASRGVGSSYNEQFFGPGTRLTVL.